This entry lists 11 T cell receptor beta chains sequenced from one sample in a study of cytomegalovirus exposure and HLA in healthy donors. PCR involved 60 Vbeta and 13 Jbeta primers. The method was immunoSEQ multiplex PCR; TCRdb's version includes in-frame clones alone and lacks a portion of them. The sample holds about 65,000 clones, 60% to 65% seen once. The specimen was PBMCs. Receptor source: a young man in good health and CMV-seronegative.

The genes are TRBV29-1 and TRBJ2-5; tentatively, D is TRBD1 (6 bases). The CDR3 consists of 17 residues. Germline assignment: CDR1 SQVTM and CDR2 ANQGSEA. Trimming removed 1 base from V and 4 bases from J, with 22 bases in between. In nucleotides, the CDR3 is TGCAGCGTTGAAGTTGGGACCCGGGACACAGAGGGAGAGACCCAGTACTTC. It encodes CSVEVGTRDTEGETQYF.

This chain uses TRBV7-6 with TRBJ2-1; tentatively, D is TRBD1 (6 bases). The CDR3 consists of 13 residues. CDR1 is SGHVS, CDR2 FNYEAQ, per germline. Trimming removed 1 base from V and 9 bases from J, with 10 bases in between. CDR3 sequence: CASSLGGPGEQFF. The DNA of the CDR3 is TGTGCCAGCAGCTTAGGGGGGCCGGGTGAGCAGTTCTTC.

The CDR3 spells CASRPLTASGNTIYF. CDR3 nucleotides: TGTGCCAGCAGGCCCCTCACAGCCTCTGGAAACACCATATATTTT. The rearrangement uses TRBV6-6 and TRBJ1-3, with unresolved D. The CDR3 runs 15 residues. The V gene's germline CDR1 is MNHNY and CDR2 SVGAGI (reference sequence). V gave up 6 bases and J gave up 0 bases, with 12 bases separating them.

This sequence joins TRBV7-8 and TRBJ2-1, with 9 bases fitting TRBD1. V gave up 1 base and J gave up 5 bases; unmatched junction bases: 6. The germline CDR1 and CDR2 sequences are SGHVS and FQNEAQ. The CDR3 contains 16 residues. CDR3 amino acids: CASSLVERTGDNEQFF. CDR3 nucleotides: TGTGCCAGCAGCTTAGTAGAGAGGACAGGGGACAATGAGCAGTTCTTC. Full variable domain (rest looked up from reference TRBV7-8 and TRBJ2-1): GAGVSQSPRYKVAKRGQDVALRCDPISGHVSLFWYQQALGQGPEFLTYFQNEAQLDKSGLPSDRFFAERPEGSVSTLKIQRTQQEDSAVYLCASSLVERTGDNEQFFGPGTRLTVL.

This rearrangement joins TRBV11-2 to TRBJ2-1, with a possible D match to TRBD1 (5 bases). V was pared by 4 bases and J by 4 bases, with 11 bases between. Germline loops: CDR1 SGHAT, CDR2 FQNNGV. The CDR3 extends over 14 amino acids. CDR3 protein: CASSSPTEYNEQFF. The CDR3 DNA follows: TGTGCCAGCAGCTCCCCGACAGAGTACAATGAGCAGTTCTTC.

In its sample, this clone was seen a few times. The rearrangement joins TRBV18 to TRBJ1-6; D call uncertain. Trimming left V 6 bases short and J 5 bases short, with 11 bases between. The CDR3 consists of 14 residues. Germline V gene lookup returns CDR1 KGHSH and CDR2 LQKENI. The CDR3 DNA reads as TGTGCCAGCTCTCTGTTCGGGGATAATTCACCCCTCCACTTT. Protein: CASSLFGDNSPLHF. The full variable domain, completed using reference TRBV18 and TRBJ1-6, is NAGVMQNPRHLVRRRGQEARLRCSPMKGHSHVYWYRQLPEEGLKFMVYLQKENIIDESGMPKERFSAEFPKEGPSILRIQQVVRGDSAAYFCASSLFGDNSPLHFGNGTRLTVT.

The chain has TRBV29-1 and TRBJ2-5; TRBD2 matches at 7 bases. The junction had 11 bases not matched to a gene; V was cut back by 7 bases and J by 9 bases. The CDR3 extends over 12 amino acids. Germline lookup yields CDR1 SQVTM and CDR2 ANQGSEA. The CDR3, as DNA: TGCAGCGCTCCTGGGGAGGGGTTGTCCCAGTACTTC. It yields the protein CSAPGEGLSQYF.

This chain connects TRBV5-1 to TRBJ2-7; 7 positions match TRBD1. Germline CDR1 reads SGHRS; CDR2 reads YFSETQ. After removal of 4 bases from V and 3 bases from J, the junction contained 4 bases not matched to a gene. The CDR3 contains 13 residues. CDR3 sequence: CASSQNRGYEQYF. The CDR3 DNA sequence: TGCGCCAGCAGCCAAAACAGGGGCTACGAGCAGTACTTC.

The table lists this clone with a few counts. The chain recombines TRBV14 with TRBJ2-7; the D gene is possibly TRBD2 (6 bases). CDR1 and CDR2 from the germline V gene are SGHDN and FVKESK. The CDR3 contains 15 residues. The V and J ends lost 1 base and 2 bases respectively, with 12 bases between them. CDR3 in DNA: TGTGCCAGCAGCCAAGGTGGAGGGGCGGCCTACGAGCAGTACTTC. It encodes CASSQGGGAAYEQYF.

This rearrangement joins TRBV29-1 to TRBJ1-1, with TRBD1 matching over 8 bases. This CDR3 spans 12 amino acids. With 6 bases clipped from V and 11 bases from J, the junction kept 11 bases outside the gene matches. Looked up from germline, CDR1 is SQVTM and CDR2 is ANQGSEA. In nucleotides, the CDR3 is TGCAGCGTGTATGGGACAGGCTCGGTCGCTTTCTTT. It yields the protein CSVYGTGSVAFF. Full variable domain (missing parts from reference TRBV29-1 and TRBJ1-1): SAVISQKPSRDICQRGTSLTIQCQVDSQVTMMFWYRQQPGQSLTLIATANQGSEATYESGFVIDKFPISRPNLTFSTLTVSNMSPEDSSIYLCSVYGTGSVAFFGQGTRLTVV.

The genes are TRBV7-9 and TRBJ2-3; 8 nucleotides match TRBD1. The CDR3 is 15 amino acids. The ends lost 5 bases at V and 2 bases at J; junction bases unmatched: 6. Per the germline V gene, CDR1 is SEHNR and CDR2 is FQNEAQ (reference sequence). CDR3 residues: CASSQTGENTDTQYF. For the CDR3, the DNA is TGTGCCAGCAGCCAGACAGGGGAAAACACAGATACGCAGTATTTT. The full variable domain, completed using reference TRBV7-9 and TRBJ2-3, is DTGVSQNPRHKITKRGQNVTFRCDPISEHNRLYWYRQTLGQGPEFLTYFQNEAQLEKSRLLSDRFSAERPKGSFSTLEIQRTEQGDSAMYLCASSQTGENTDTQYFGPGTRLTVL.